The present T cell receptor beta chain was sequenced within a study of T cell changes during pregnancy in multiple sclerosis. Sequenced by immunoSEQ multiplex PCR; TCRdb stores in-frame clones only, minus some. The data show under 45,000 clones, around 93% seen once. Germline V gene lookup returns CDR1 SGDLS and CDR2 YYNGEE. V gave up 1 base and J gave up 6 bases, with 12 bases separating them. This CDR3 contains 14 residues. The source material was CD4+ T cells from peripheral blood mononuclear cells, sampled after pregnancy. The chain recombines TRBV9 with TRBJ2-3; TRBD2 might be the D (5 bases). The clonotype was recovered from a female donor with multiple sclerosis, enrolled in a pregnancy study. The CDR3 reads CASSVTSVDDTQYF. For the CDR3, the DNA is TGTGCCAGCAGCGTAACTAGTGTTGATGATACGCAGTATTTT.